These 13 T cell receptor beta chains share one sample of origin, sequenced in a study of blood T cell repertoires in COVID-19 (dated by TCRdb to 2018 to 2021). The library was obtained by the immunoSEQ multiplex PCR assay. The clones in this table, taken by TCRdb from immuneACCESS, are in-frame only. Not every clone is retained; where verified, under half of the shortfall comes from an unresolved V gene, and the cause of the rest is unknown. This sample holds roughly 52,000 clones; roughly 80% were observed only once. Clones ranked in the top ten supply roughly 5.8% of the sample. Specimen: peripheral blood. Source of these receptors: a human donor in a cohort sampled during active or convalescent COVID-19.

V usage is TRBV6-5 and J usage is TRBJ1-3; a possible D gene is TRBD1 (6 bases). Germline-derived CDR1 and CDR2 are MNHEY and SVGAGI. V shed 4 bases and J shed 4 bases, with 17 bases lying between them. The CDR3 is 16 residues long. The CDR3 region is CASSFSRGGSGNTIYF. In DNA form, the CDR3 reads TGTGCCAGCAGTTTCAGTCGAGGGGGAAGCGGAAACACCATATATTTT.

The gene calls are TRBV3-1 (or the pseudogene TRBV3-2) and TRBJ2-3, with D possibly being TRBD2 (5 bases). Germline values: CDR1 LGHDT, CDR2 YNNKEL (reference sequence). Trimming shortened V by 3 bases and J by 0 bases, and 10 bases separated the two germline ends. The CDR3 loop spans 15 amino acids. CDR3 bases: TGTGCCAGCAGCCAGATGGGCGGGAGCACAGATACGCAGTATTTT. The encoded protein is CASSQMGGSTDTQYF.

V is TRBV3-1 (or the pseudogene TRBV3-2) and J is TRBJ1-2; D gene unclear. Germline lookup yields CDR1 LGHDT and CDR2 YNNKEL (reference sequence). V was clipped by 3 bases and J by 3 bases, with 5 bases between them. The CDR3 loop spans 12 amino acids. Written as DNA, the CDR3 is TGTGCCAGCAGCCAGCAGGACTATGGCTACACCTTC. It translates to CASSQQDYGYTF.

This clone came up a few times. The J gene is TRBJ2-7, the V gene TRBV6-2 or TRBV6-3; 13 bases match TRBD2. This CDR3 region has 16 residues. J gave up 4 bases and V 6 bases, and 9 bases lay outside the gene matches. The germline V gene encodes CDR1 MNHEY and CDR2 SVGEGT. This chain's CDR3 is CASSQARTSGGYEQYF. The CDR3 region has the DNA TGTGCCAGCAGCCAAGCCCGGACTAGCGGGGGTTACGAGCAGTACTTC.

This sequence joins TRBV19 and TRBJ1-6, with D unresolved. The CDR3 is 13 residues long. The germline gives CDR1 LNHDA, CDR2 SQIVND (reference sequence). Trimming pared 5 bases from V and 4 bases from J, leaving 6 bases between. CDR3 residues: CASSAGYNSPLHF. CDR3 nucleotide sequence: TGTGCCAGTAGTGCAGGATATAATTCACCCCTCCACTTT.

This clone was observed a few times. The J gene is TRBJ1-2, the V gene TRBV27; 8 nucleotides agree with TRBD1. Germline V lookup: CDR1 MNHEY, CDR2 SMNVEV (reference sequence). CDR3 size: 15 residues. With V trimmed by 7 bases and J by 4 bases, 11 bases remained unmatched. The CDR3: CASNSQPDRGYGYTF. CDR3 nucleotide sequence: TGTGCCAGCAACTCCCAACCTGACAGGGGCTATGGCTACACCTTC.

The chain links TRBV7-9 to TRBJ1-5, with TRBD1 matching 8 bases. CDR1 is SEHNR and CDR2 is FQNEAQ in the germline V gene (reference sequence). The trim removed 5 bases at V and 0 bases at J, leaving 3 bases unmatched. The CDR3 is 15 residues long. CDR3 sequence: CASSPGQGSNQPQHF. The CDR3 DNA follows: TGTGCCAGCAGCCCCGGACAGGGTAGCAATCAGCCCCAGCATTTT.

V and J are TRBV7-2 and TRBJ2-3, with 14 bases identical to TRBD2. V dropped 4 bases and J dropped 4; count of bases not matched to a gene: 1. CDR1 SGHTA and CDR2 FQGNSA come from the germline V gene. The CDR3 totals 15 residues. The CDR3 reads CASSSTSGGADTQYF. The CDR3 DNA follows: TGTGCCAGCAGCTCGACTAGCGGGGGGGCAGATACGCAGTATTTT.

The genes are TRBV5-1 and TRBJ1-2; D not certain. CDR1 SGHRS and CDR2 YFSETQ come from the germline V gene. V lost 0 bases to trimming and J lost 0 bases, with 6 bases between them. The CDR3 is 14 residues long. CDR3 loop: CASSLEPPNYGYTF. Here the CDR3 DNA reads TGCGCCAGCAGCTTGGAGCCCCCTAACTATGGCTACACCTTC.

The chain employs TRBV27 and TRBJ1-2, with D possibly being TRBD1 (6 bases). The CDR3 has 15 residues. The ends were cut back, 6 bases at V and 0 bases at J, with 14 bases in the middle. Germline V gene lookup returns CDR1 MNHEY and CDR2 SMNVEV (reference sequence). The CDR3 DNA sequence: TGTGCCAGCAGGCAACAGGGACGAGCTAACTATGGCTACACCTTC. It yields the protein CASRQQGRANYGYTF.

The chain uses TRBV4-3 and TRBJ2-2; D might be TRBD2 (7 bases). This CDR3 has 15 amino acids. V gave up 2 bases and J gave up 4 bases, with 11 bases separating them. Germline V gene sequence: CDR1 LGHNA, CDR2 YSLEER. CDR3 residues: CASSQSGGTTGELFF. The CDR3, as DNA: TGCGCCAGCAGCCAATCGGGGGGCACCACCGGGGAGCTGTTTTTT.

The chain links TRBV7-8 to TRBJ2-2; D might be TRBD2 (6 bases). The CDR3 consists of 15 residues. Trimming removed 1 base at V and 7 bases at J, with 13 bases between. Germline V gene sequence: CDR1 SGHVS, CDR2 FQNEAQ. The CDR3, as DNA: TGTGCCAGCAGCTTAGGCCAGGGAGGAGTCGGGGAGCTGTTTTTT. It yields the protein CASSLGQGGVGELFF.

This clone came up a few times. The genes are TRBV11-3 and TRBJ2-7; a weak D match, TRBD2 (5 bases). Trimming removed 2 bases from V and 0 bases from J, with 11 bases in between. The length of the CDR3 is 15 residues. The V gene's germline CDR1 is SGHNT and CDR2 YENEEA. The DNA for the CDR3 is TGTGCCAGCAGCTTATCTAGCTCAAGCTCCTACGAGCAGTACTTC. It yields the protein CASSLSSSSSYEQYF.